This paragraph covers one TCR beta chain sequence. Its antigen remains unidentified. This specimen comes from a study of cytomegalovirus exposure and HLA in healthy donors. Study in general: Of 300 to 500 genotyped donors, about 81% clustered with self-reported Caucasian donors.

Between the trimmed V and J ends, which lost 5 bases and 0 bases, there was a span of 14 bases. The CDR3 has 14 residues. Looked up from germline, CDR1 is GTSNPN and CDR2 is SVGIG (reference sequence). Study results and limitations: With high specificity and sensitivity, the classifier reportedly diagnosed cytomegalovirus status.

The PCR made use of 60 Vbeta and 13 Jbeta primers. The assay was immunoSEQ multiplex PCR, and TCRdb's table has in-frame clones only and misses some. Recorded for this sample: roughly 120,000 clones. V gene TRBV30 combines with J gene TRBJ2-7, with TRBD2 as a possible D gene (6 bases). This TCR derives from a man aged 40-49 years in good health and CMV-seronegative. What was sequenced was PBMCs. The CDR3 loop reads CAWALEGTSYEQYF. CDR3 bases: TGTGCCTGGGCCCTGGAGGGGACCTCCTACGAGCAGTACTTC.